This record covers a single T cell receptor beta chain. Its target is unknown. The donors were in the roughly 110-subject validation cohort, distinct from the approximately 670-subject first cohort. Germline V lookup: CDR1 SNHLY, CDR2 FYNNEI. The CDR3 runs 11 residues. Trimming stripped 6 bases from V and 12 bases from J, with 12 bases between. This specimen belongs to a study of cytomegalovirus exposure and HLA in healthy donors. Whole-study results and caveats: Both high specificity and high sensitivity reportedly marked the classifier's diagnosis of cytomegalovirus status. Associated with cytomegalovirus, according to the listing, were 150 to 200 TCR beta chains.

Method: immunoSEQ multiplex PCR; TCRdb's copy keeps in-frame clones and lacks some. There are 150,000 to 200,000 clones in the sample; about 80% occur only once, and around 7% lies in the top ten. This chain links TRBV2 with TRBJ2-4, with D perhaps matching TRBD1 (5 bases). The sequencing sample was made of PBMCs. The receptor was derived from a man aged 18 to 30 in good health and CMV-seropositive. The CDR3 DNA follows: TGTGCCAGCAGGTTAGACAGTCGTCAGTACTTC. Translation gives CASRLDSRQYF.